This T cell receptor beta chain was documented in a study of shared clonotypes between healthy human individuals. Remarks on this clone: Its target is not known.

This CDR3 is 14 amino acids long. The V gene end was trimmed by 10 bases and the J gene end by 8 bases; junction bases not matched to a gene: 11. Germline V gene data show CDR1 as LNHDA and CDR2 as SQIVND (reference sequence). Study-level points and caveats: As a rule, naive subsets had a larger estimated richness than memory subsets.

It was CD45RO-negative cells, positively selected for CCR7, that made up naive CD8 cells, with terminally differentiated effector memory CD45RA+ cells excluded. Assay: immunoSEQ multiplex PCR; the TCRdb copy retains only in-frame clones and omits some. Of millions of clones listed, approximately 95% are singletons. Sequenced sample: naive CD8+ T cells sorted from blood. V and J are TRBV19 and TRBJ2-1; 10 nucleotides align to TRBD1. This clonotype originated in a man between 18 and 29 years old in good health. CDR3 sequence reads: CATSKGTGVDEQFF. CDR3 DNA sequence: TGTGCCACTTCAAAGGGGACAGGGGTTGATGAGCAGTTCTTC.